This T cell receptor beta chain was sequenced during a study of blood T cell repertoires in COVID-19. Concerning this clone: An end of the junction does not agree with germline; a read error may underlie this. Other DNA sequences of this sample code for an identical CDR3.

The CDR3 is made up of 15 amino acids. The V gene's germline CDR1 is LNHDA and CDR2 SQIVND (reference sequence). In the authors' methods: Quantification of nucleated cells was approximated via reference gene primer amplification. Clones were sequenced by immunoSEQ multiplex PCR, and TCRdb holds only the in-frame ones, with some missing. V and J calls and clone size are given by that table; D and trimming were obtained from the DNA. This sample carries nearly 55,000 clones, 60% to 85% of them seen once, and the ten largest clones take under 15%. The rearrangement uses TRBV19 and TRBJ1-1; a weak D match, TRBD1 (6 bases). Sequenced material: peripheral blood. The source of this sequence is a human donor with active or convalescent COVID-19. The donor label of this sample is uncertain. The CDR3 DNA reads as TGCGCCAGTAGGGGCGGACAGTCCATGAACACTGAAGCTTTCTTT. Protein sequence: CASRGGQSMNTEAFF.